A selection of T cell receptor beta chains follows, all from one sample in a study of blood T cell repertoires in COVID-19. Assay: immunoSEQ multiplex PCR; the TCRdb copy retains only in-frame clones and omits some. In the table there are 150,000 or so clones, around 80% of which are singletons. The specimen sequenced was peripheral blood. These receptors were obtained from a human donor with acute or convalescent COVID-19. The donor label of this sample is uncertain. The CDR3 runs from the conserved cysteine through the conserved F or W. Each record gives: V gene, clone size, J gene, D gene, CDR3 DNA, CDR3 protein. The D gene is left open where the match is weak. Size values are once, few and many counts, or a class for expanded clones, and some rows have none.

V gene: TRBV11-2
clone size: .
J gene: TRBJ2-4
D gene: TRBD2
CDR3 DNA: TGTGCCAGCAGCCCCGGACTAGCGGGGCACATTCAGTACTTC
CDR3 protein: CASSPGLAGHIQYF

V gene: TRBV3-1/TRBV3-2
clone size: few
J gene: TRBJ1-2
D gene: .
CDR3 DNA: TGTGCCAGCAGCCAAGATTACCGTCGGGGCTACACCTTC
CDR3 protein: CASSQDYRRGYTF

V gene: TRBV30
clone size: .
J gene: TRBJ2-7
D gene: TRBD2
CDR3 DNA: TGTGCCTGGAGGGGGCGGGGGTCTACCTACGAGCAGTACTTC
CDR3 protein: CAWRGRGSTYEQYF

V gene: TRBV4-3
clone size: .
J gene: TRBJ1-1
D gene: .
CDR3 DNA: TGCGCCAGCAGCCAAGCCATCGACAGGCAGACTGAAGCTTTCTTT
CDR3 protein: CASSQAIDRQTEAFF

V gene: TRBV3-1/TRBV3-2
clone size: .
J gene: TRBJ1-1
D gene: .
CDR3 DNA: TGTGCCAGCAGCCTAACGCGCACTGAAGCTTTCTTT
CDR3 protein: CASSLTRTEAFF

V gene: TRBV10-3
clone size: .
J gene: TRBJ1-6
D gene: TRBD1
CDR3 DNA: TGTGCCATCAGTGGGGACAGGGAGGGGTCCTATAATTCACCCCTCCACTTT
CDR3 protein: CAISGDREGSYNSPLHF

V gene: TRBV5-1
clone size: .
J gene: TRBJ1-1
D gene: .
CDR3 DNA: TGCGCCAGCAGCCCAGTCGGGGGTAGAGGCACTGAAGCTTTCTTT
CDR3 protein: CASSPVGGRGTEAFF

V gene: TRBV19
clone size: once
J gene: TRBJ1-5
D gene: TRBD1
CDR3 DNA: TGTGCCAGTAGCGACAGGGTAAATCAGCCCCAGCATTTT
CDR3 protein: CASSDRVNQPQHF

V gene: TRBV2
clone size: .
J gene: TRBJ1-1
D gene: TRBD1
CDR3 DNA: TGTGCCAGCAGTGAAGGGTCGGTCAGGGGGCGGCAAGCTTTCTTT
CDR3 protein: CASSEGSVRGRQAFF

V gene: TRBV7-9
clone size: .
J gene: TRBJ1-1
D gene: .
CDR3 DNA: TGTGCCAGCAGCTCAAGGGTAGGGGGGAACACTGAAGCTTTCTTT
CDR3 protein: CASSSRVGGNTEAFF

V gene: TRBV29-1
clone size: .
J gene: TRBJ1-2
D gene: TRBD1
CDR3 DNA: TGCAGCGTTGGGACCGGACAGGGGGTCTATGGCTACACCTTC
CDR3 protein: CSVGTGQGVYGYTF

V gene: TRBV3-1/TRBV3-2
clone size: .
J gene: TRBJ1-3
D gene: .
CDR3 DNA: TGTGCCAGCAGCCTACGGGGTCCGCGGGGAAACACCATATATTTT
CDR3 protein: CASSLRGPRGNTIYF

V gene: TRBV6-4
clone size: .
J gene: TRBJ1-1
D gene: .
CDR3 DNA: TGTGCCAGCCGACAGGACCCGGGAACTGAAGCTTTCTTT
CDR3 protein: CASRQDPGTEAFF

V gene: TRBV3-1/TRBV3-2
clone size: .
J gene: TRBJ2-2
D gene: .
CDR3 DNA: TGTGCCAGCAGCCAATTAGCAACCGGGGAGCTGTTTTTT
CDR3 protein: CASSQLATGELFF

V gene: TRBV19
clone size: .
J gene: TRBJ2-1
D gene: .
CDR3 DNA: TGTGCCAGTAGTGAAGACGGGTTTCGGCGGCCTACAGAGCAGTTCTTC
CDR3 protein: CASSEDGFRRPTEQFF

V gene: TRBV6-5
clone size: .
J gene: TRBJ1-2
D gene: .
CDR3 DNA: TGTGCCAGCTCCCCCCAAGACAGGTCCTATGGCTACACCTTC
CDR3 protein: CASSPQDRSYGYTF

V gene: TRBV18
clone size: .
J gene: TRBJ1-5
D gene: .
CDR3 DNA: TGTGCCAGCTCACCTATAAGCAATCAGCCCCAGCATTTT
CDR3 protein: CASSPISNQPQHF

V gene: TRBV19
clone size: .
J gene: TRBJ1-5
D gene: .
CDR3 DNA: TGTGCCAGCCGCCCCCGGGGTGACAATCAGCCCCAGCATTTT
CDR3 protein: CASRPRGDNQPQHF

V gene: TRBV5-1
clone size: .
J gene: TRBJ1-1
D gene: .
CDR3 DNA: TGCGCCAGCAGCTTCGGGGGAGGGGCAGGAAACACTGAAGCTTTCTTT
CDR3 protein: CASSFGGGAGNTEAFF

V gene: TRBV30
clone size: .
J gene: TRBJ2-1
D gene: TRBD1
CDR3 DNA: TGTGCCTGGGGGGGACAGGGGGAACTTAATGAGCAGTTCTTC
CDR3 protein: CAWGGQGELNEQFF

V gene: TRBV13
clone size: .
J gene: TRBJ2-1
D gene: TRBD2
CDR3 DNA: TGTGCCAGCAGCTTAGAAGCGGGGGGTAATGAGCAGTTCTTC
CDR3 protein: CASSLEAGGNEQFF

V gene: TRBV5-6
clone size: .
J gene: TRBJ1-1
D gene: .
CDR3 DNA: TGTGCCAGCAGCTTCGGGAGGGAAGCTTTCTTT
CDR3 protein: CASSFGREAFF

V gene: TRBV28
clone size: .
J gene: TRBJ1-1
D gene: .
CDR3 DNA: TGTGCCAGCAGTTCAGTACAGGGAAGAAACACTGAAGCTTTCTTT
CDR3 protein: CASSSVQGRNTEAFF

V gene: TRBV9
clone size: .
J gene: TRBJ1-2
D gene: TRBD1
CDR3 DNA: TGTGCCAGCAGCGTAGCTACCCGGACAGGGGGCCCTGGTTCCTATGGCTACACCTTC
CDR3 protein: CASSVATRTGGPGSYGYTF

V gene: TRBV6-2/TRBV6-3
clone size: .
J gene: TRBJ1-1
D gene: .
CDR3 DNA: TGTGCCTCCACTTACTTGGGCCCCCCCAGTCCCATTGAAGCTTTCTTT
CDR3 protein: CASTYLGPPSPIEAFF

V gene: TRBV10-1
clone size: .
J gene: TRBJ1-2
D gene: .
CDR3 DNA: TGCGCCAGCAGTGAGTCCAGGGGACCTGGTGGCTACACCTTC
CDR3 protein: CASSESRGPGGYTF

V gene: TRBV19
clone size: .
J gene: TRBJ2-1
D gene: TRBD2
CDR3 DNA: TGTGCCAGTAGTATGTTTAGCGGGGGGGAGTACAATGAGCAGTTCTTC
CDR3 protein: CASSMFSGGEYNEQFF

V gene: TRBV4-1
clone size: .
J gene: TRBJ1-1
D gene: TRBD1
CDR3 DNA: TGCGCCAGCAGCCATTGGACAGGGGAGGATGAAGCTTTCTTT
CDR3 protein: CASSHWTGEDEAFF

V gene: TRBV5-1
clone size: once
J gene: TRBJ2-5
D gene: TRBD2
CDR3 DNA: TGCGCCAGCACCCATGCCCCGGGAGGACAAGAGACCCAGTACTTC
CDR3 protein: CASTHAPGGQETQYF

V gene: TRBV2
clone size: .
J gene: TRBJ2-7
D gene: .
CDR3 DNA: TGTGCCAGCCGCCAGGTTGCCACGGAGCAGTACTTC
CDR3 protein: CASRQVATEQYF

V gene: TRBV5-8
clone size: .
J gene: TRBJ2-3
D gene: TRBD1
CDR3 DNA: TGTGCCAGCAGCGGGACAGGGATTAAGGATACGCAGTATTTT
CDR3 protein: CASSGTGIKDTQYF

V gene: TRBV19
clone size: few
J gene: TRBJ1-2
D gene: TRBD1
CDR3 DNA: TGTGCCAGTAGGATAGGACAGGGGGACTATGGCTACACCTTC
CDR3 protein: CASRIGQGDYGYTF

V gene: TRBV20-1
clone size: .
J gene: TRBJ1-1
D gene: .
CDR3 DNA: TGCAGTGTCCAGGAGAACACTGAAGCTTTCTTT
CDR3 protein: CSVQENTEAFF

V gene: TRBV10-3
clone size: few
J gene: TRBJ1-3
D gene: TRBD1
CDR3 DNA: TGTGCCATCACTTCGGACAGGGGCGATGGAAACACCATATATTTT
CDR3 protein: CAITSDRGDGNTIYF

V gene: TRBV12-3/TRBV12-4
clone size: .
J gene: TRBJ1-6
D gene: .
CDR3 DNA: TGTGCCAGCAGTTTTTTCGGGGGTTCACCCCTCCACTTT
CDR3 protein: CASSFFGGSPLHF

V gene: TRBV6-5
clone size: .
J gene: TRBJ1-6
D gene: TRBD1
CDR3 DNA: TGTGCCAGCAAACCGACGACAGGGGGTTTGCCCCTCCACTTT
CDR3 protein: CASKPTTGGLPLHF

V gene: TRBV5-6
clone size: .
J gene: TRBJ2-3
D gene: TRBD2
CDR3 DNA: TGTGCCAGCAGTTCCGGGACTCGCGGGGGGGTAGATACGCAGTATTTT
CDR3 protein: CASSSGTRGGVDTQYF

V gene: TRBV19
clone size: few
J gene: TRBJ2-3
D gene: .
CDR3 DNA: TGTGCCAGTAGTAGGGCCAACACAGATACGCAGTATTTT
CDR3 protein: CASSRANTDTQYF

V gene: TRBV2
clone size: few
J gene: TRBJ1-2
D gene: .
CDR3 DNA: TGTGCCAGCAGTGAAGACAGGGACAATGGCTACACCTTC
CDR3 protein: CASSEDRDNGYTF

V gene: TRBV11-2
clone size: .
J gene: TRBJ1-2
D gene: .
CDR3 DNA: TGTGCCAGCAGCTTGGAAATTACAGGGTTTGGGATTGGCTACACCTTC
CDR3 protein: CASSLEITGFGIGYTF

V gene: TRBV9
clone size: .
J gene: TRBJ1-1
D gene: .
CDR3 DNA: TGTGCCAGCAGCGTCAACACAGGGACTGAAGCTTTCTTT
CDR3 protein: CASSVNTGTEAFF

V gene: TRBV5-1
clone size: .
J gene: TRBJ1-4
D gene: .
CDR3 DNA: TGCGCCAGCAGCCCCCCCGGGTCAACTAATGAAAAACTGTTTTTT
CDR3 protein: CASSPPGSTNEKLFF

V gene: TRBV30
clone size: .
J gene: TRBJ1-2
D gene: TRBD1
CDR3 DNA: TGTGCCTGGAGTACGAAACAGGGGCGTTATGGCTACACCTTC
CDR3 protein: CAWSTKQGRYGYTF

V gene: TRBV5-1
clone size: .
J gene: TRBJ2-5
D gene: TRBD1
CDR3 DNA: TGCGCCAGCAGCTTTACTGGACAGGGCCAAGAGACCCAGTACTTC
CDR3 protein: CASSFTGQGQETQYF

V gene: TRBV5-5
clone size: few
J gene: TRBJ1-1
D gene: TRBD1
CDR3 DNA: TGTGCCAGCAGCAGCCCGACAGGGAGTCAATGGAGCACTGAAGCTTTCTTT
CDR3 protein: CASSSPTGSQWSTEAFF

V gene: TRBV3-1/TRBV3-2
clone size: .
J gene: TRBJ1-1
D gene: .
CDR3 DNA: TGTGCCAGCAGCCAAGAGGCAATAAGGGGCACTGAAGCTTTCTTT
CDR3 protein: CASSQEAIRGTEAFF